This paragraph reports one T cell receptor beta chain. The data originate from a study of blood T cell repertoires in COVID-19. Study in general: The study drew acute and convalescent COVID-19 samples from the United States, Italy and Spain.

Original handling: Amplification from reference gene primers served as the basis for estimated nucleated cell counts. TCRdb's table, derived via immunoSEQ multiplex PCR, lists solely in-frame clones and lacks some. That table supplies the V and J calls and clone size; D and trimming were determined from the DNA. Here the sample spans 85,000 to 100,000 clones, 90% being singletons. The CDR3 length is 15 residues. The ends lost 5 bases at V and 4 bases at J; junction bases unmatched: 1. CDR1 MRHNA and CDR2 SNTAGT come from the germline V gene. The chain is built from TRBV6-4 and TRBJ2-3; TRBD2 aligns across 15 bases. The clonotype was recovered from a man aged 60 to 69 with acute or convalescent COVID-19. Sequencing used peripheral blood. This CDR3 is CASSWTSGGADTQYF. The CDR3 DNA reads TGTGCCAGCAGTTGGACTAGCGGGGGGGCAGATACGCAGTATTTT.